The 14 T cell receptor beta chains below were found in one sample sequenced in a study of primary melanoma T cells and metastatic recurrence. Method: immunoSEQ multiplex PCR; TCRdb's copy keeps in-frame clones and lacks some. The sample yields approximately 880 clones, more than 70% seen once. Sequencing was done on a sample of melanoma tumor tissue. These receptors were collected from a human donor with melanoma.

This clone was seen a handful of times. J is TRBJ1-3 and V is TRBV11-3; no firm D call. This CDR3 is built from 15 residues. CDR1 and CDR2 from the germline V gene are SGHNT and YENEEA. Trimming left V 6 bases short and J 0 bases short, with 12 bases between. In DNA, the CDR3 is TGTGCCAGCAGTCTAAACGATCTCTCTGGAAACACCATATATTTT. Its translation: CASSLNDLSGNTIYF.

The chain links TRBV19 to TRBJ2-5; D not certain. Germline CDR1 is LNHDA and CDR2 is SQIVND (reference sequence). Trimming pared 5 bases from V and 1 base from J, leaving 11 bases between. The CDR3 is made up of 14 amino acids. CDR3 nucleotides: TGTGCCAGTAGTCACGGAGCGAGCCAAGAGACCCAGTACTTC. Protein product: CASSHGASQETQYF.

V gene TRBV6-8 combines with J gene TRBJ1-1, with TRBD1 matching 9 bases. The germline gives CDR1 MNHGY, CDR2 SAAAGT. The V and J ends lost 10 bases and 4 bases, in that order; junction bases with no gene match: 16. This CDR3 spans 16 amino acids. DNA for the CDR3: TGTGCCATCCGACCGGGACAGGGTGTTTCTGGCACTGAAGCTTTCTTT. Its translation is CAIRPGQGVSGTEAFF.

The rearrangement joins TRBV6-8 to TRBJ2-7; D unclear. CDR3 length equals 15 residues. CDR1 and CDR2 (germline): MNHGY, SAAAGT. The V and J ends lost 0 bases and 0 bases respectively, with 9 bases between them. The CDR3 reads CASSYSTLSSYEQYF. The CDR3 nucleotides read TGTGCCAGCAGTTACTCGACACTGAGCTCCTACGAGCAGTACTTC.

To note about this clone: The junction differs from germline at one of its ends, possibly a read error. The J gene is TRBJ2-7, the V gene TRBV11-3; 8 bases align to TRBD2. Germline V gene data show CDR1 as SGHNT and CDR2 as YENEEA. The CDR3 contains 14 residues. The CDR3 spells CASSSGTSFHEQYF. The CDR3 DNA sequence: TGTGCCAGCAGCTCCGGGACTAGTTTCCACGAGCAGTACTTT.

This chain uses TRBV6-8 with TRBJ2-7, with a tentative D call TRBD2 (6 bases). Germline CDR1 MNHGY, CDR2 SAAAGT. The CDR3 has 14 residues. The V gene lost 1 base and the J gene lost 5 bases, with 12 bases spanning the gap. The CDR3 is CASSYYGSGNEQYF. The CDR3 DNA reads TGTGCCAGCAGTTACTACGGGAGCGGCAACGAGCAGTACTTC.

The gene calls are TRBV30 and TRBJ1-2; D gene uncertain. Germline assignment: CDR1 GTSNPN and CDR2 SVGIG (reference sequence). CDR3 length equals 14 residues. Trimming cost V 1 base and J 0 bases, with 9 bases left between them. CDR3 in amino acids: CAWSDSSSNYGYTF. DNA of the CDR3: TGTGCCTGGAGTGATAGCTCTTCTAACTATGGCTACACCTTC.

This CDR3 reads CASSMGGTYNEQFF. The DNA of the CDR3 is TGTGCCAGCAGTATGGGCGGGACCTACAATGAGCAGTTCTTC. The chain combines TRBV28 with TRBJ2-1; TRBD2 might be the D (6 bases). CDR1 and CDR2 (germline): MDHEN, SYDVKM. The CDR3 covers 14 residues. The V end was cut by 5 bases, the J end by 2 bases, with 10 bases between. Variable domain in full (rest from reference TRBV28 and TRBJ2-1): DVKVTQSSRYLVKRTGEKVFLECVQDMDHENMFWYRQDPGLGLRLIYFSYDVKMKEKGDIPEGYSVSREKKERFSLILESASTNQTSMYLCASSMGGTYNEQFFGPGTRLTVL.

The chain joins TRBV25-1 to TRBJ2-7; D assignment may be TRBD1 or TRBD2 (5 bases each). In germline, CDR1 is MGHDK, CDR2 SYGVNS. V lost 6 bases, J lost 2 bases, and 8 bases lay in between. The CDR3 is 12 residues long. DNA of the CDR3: TGTGCCAGCAGCGGGGCTACCTACGAGCAGTACTTC. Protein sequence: CASSGATYEQYF.

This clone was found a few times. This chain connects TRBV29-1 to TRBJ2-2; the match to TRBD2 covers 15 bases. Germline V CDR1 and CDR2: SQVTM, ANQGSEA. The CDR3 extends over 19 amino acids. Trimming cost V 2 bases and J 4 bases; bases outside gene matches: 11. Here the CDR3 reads CSVELRTSGRVSVTGELFF. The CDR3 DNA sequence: TGCAGCGTTGAACTCCGGACTAGCGGGAGGGTCTCGGTCACCGGGGAGCTGTTTTTT.

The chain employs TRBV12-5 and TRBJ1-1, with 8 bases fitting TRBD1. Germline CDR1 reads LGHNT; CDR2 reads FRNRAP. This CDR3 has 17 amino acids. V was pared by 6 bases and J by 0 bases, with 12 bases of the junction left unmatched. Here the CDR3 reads CASGPTGQGGLNTEAFF. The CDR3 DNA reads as TGTGCTAGTGGCCCCACTGGACAGGGAGGGCTGAACACTGAAGCTTTCTTT.

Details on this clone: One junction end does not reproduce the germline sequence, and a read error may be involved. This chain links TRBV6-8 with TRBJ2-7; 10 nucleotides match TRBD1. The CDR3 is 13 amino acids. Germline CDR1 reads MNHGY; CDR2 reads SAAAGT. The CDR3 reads CAISRDRGYEQYF. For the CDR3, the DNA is TGTGCCATCAGTCGGGACAGGGGATACGAGCAGTACTTC.

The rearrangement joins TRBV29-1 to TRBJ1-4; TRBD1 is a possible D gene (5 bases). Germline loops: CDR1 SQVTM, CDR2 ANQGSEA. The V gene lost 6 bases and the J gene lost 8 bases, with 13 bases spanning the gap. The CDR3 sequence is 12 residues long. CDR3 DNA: TGCAGCGTAGGACATAAGGGGGAAAAACTGTTTTTT. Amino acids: CSVGHKGEKLFF.

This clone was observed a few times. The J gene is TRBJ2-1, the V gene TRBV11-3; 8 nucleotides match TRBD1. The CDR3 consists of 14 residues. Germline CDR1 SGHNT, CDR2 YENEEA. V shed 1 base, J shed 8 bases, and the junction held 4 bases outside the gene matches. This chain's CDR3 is CASSLGRDRHEQFF. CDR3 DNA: TGTGCCAGCAGCTTAGGACGGGACAGGCATGAGCAGTTCTTC. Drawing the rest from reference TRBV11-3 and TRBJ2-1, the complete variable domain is EAGVVQSPRYKIIEKKQPVAFWCNPISGHNTLYWYLQNLGQGPELLIRYENEEAVDDSQLPKDRFSAERLKGVDSTLKIQPAELGDSAVYLCASSLGRDRHEQFFGPGTRLTVL.